One and the same sample provided the 12 T cell receptor beta chains below, sequenced in a study of T cell changes during pregnancy in multiple sclerosis. Here immunoSEQ multiplex PCR was the method, and the copy in TCRdb shows in-frame clones only, minus some. Counted here are around 38,000 clones, about nine tenths occurring once; the ten biggest clones make up 5% to 6.5%. Sequenced material: CD8+ T cells from peripheral blood mononuclear cells, taken in the second trimester of pregnancy. Receptors originate from a female donor with multiple sclerosis, enrolled in a pregnancy study.

The chain carries TRBV27 and TRBJ1-1; 11 nucleotides line up with TRBD1. CDR3 size: 15 residues. Germline-derived CDR1 and CDR2 are MNHEY and SMNVEV (reference sequence). The J segment lost 5 bases and the V segment lost 6 bases, leaving 8 bases of the junction unmatched. CDR3 sequence reads: CASRTGTGGRTEAFF. CDR3 DNA sequence: TGTGCCAGCAGAACCGGGACAGGGGGACGTACTGAAGCTTTCTTT.

V is TRBV6-5 and J is TRBJ1-3; 8 bases agree with TRBD1. This CDR3 contains 16 residues. CDR1 and CDR2 (germline): MNHEY, SVGAGI. The junction had 5 bases not matched to a gene; V was cut back by 0 bases and J by 4 bases. The CDR3 protein is CASSYSGDRLGNTIYF. CDR3 DNA: TGTGCCAGCAGTTACTCTGGGGACAGGCTCGGAAACACCATATATTTT.

This clone is a singleton in its sample. The chain couples TRBV4-3 to TRBJ2-2; D ambiguous. This CDR3 is 14 amino acids long. The V gene's germline CDR1 is LGHNA and CDR2 YSLEER. Trimming removed 3 bases from V and 3 bases from J, with 8 bases in between. CDR3 protein: CASSQSTYTGELFF. As DNA, the CDR3 is TGCGCCAGCAGCCAGTCCACATACACCGGGGAGCTGTTTTTT.

This chain joins TRBV27 and TRBJ2-5; 14 nucleotides agree with TRBD2. Germline V CDR1 and CDR2: MNHEY, SMNVEV (reference sequence). V was clipped by 6 bases and J by 4 bases; unmatched bases: 13. CDR3 size: 18 residues. The CDR3 region has the DNA TGTGCCAGCAGCCACCGGACTAGCGGGGGGAGGGCCCGAGAGACCCAGTACTTC. The encoded protein is CASSHRTSGGRARETQYF.

The chain carries TRBV29-1 and TRBJ2-3; 7 positions match TRBD1. Germline CDR1 is SQVTM and CDR2 is ANQGSEA. V was pared by 5 bases and J by 2 bases, with 13 bases of the junction left unmatched. The CDR3 contains 16 residues. For the CDR3, the DNA is TGCAGCGTTTTGGGAAGTCCGGGACAGTTCACAGATACGCAGTATTTT. Residues: CSVLGSPGQFTDTQYF.

V usage is TRBV4-1 and J usage is TRBJ1-2, with D possibly matching TRBD1 (6 bases). The CDR3 length is 16 residues. V lost 0 bases, J lost 3 bases, and 14 bases lay in between. CDR1 and CDR2 from the germline V gene are MGHRA and YSYEKL. CDR3 protein: CASSQDRRGRDYGYTF. The CDR3 region has the DNA TGCGCCAGCAGCCAAGATCGGCGGGGGCGAGACTATGGCTACACCTTC.

The chain employs TRBV10-3 and TRBJ1-1; D is perhaps TRBD1 (5 bases). The CDR3 is 14 residues long. Trimming left V 4 bases short and J 1 base short, with 10 bases between. Germline CDR1 reads ENHRY; CDR2 reads SYGVKD. CDR3 protein: CAISGQGKNTEAFF. CDR3 nucleotide sequence: TGTGCCATCAGTGGCCAGGGTAAGAACACTGAAGCTTTCTTT.

The chain uses TRBV29-1 and TRBJ1-1; D is unresolved. This CDR3 has 10 residues. From germline, CDR1 is SQVTM and CDR2 ANQGSEA. V gave up 6 bases and J gave up 7 bases, with 9 bases separating them. CDR3: CSVEVREAFF. The CDR3 DNA follows: TGCAGCGTCGAGGTCCGTGAAGCTTTCTTT.

J is TRBJ2-5 and V is TRBV30; D call uncertain. Germline V gene lookup returns CDR1 GTSNPN and CDR2 SVGIG (reference sequence). The CDR3 is 12 residues long. The V end lost 1 base, the J end lost 5 bases, and 8 bases lay between the germline ends. The CDR3 nucleotides read TGTGCCTGGAGTGGGCCGGAGGAGACCCAGTACTTC. Its protein product is CAWSGPEETQYF.

The chain combines TRBV6-5 with TRBJ2-5; a weak D match, TRBD1 (6 bases). The germline V and J ends were trimmed by 0 bases and 5 bases, with 10 bases remaining between them. Germline CDR1 reads MNHEY; CDR2 reads SVGAGI. There are 14 residues in the CDR3. CDR3 residues: CASSYSVRGETQYF. CDR3 sequence (DNA): TGTGCCAGCAGTTACTCGGTCAGGGGTGAGACCCAGTACTTC.

The chain links TRBV27 to TRBJ2-3; no clear D gene. The ends were cut back, 6 bases at V and 2 bases at J, with 15 bases in the middle. Per the germline V gene, CDR1 is MNHEY and CDR2 is SMNVEV (reference sequence). The CDR3 spans 15 residues. The CDR3 reads CASRRSVSYTDTQYF. The CDR3 DNA is TGTGCCAGCAGACGGAGCGTGAGCTACACAGATACGCAGTATTTT.

The J gene is TRBJ1-2, the V gene TRBV6-5; perhaps TRBD1 as D (6 bases). V shed 5 bases and J shed 6 bases, with 19 bases lying between them. CDR1 and CDR2 from the germline V gene are MNHEY and SVGAGI. The CDR3 has 15 amino acids. The CDR3 loop reads CASSKQGGGADGYTF. The CDR3 DNA reads TGTGCCAGCAGTAAGCAAGGGGGGGGCGCGGATGGCTACACCTTC.